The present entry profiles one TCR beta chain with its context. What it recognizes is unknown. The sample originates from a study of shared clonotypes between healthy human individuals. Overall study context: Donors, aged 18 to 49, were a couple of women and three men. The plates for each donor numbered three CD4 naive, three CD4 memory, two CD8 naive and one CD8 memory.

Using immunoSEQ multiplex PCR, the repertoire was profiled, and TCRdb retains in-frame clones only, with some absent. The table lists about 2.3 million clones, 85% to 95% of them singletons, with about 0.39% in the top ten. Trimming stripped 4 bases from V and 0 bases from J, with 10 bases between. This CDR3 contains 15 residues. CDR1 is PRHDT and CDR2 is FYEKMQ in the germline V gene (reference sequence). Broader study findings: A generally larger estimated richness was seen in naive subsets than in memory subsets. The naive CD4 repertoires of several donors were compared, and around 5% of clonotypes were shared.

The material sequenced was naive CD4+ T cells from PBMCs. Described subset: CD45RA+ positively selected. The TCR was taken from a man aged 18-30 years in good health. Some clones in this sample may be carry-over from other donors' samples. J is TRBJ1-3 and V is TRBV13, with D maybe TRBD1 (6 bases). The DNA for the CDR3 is TGTGCCAGCAGCTCTCAGGGGCGCTCTGGAAACACCATATATTTT. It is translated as CASSSQGRSGNTIYF. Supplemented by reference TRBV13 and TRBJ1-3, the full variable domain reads AAGVIQSPRHLIKEKRETATLKCYPIPRHDTVYWYQQGPGQDPQFLISFYEKMQSDKGSIPDRFSAQQFSDYHSELNMSSLELGDSALYFCASSSQGRSGNTIYFGEGSWLTVV.